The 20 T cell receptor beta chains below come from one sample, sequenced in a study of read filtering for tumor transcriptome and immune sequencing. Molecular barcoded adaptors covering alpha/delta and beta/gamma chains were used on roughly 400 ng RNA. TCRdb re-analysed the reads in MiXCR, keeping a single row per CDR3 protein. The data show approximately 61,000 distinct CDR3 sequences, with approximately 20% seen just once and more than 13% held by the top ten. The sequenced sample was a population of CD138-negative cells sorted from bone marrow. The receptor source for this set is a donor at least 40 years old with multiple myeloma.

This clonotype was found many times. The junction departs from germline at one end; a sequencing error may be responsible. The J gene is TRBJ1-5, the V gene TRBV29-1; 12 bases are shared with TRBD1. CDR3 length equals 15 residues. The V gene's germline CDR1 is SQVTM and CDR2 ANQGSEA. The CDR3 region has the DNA TGCAGCGTTTCCTCCGGGACAGGGGGCAACCAGCCCCAGCATTTT. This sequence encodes CSVSSGTGGNQPQHF.

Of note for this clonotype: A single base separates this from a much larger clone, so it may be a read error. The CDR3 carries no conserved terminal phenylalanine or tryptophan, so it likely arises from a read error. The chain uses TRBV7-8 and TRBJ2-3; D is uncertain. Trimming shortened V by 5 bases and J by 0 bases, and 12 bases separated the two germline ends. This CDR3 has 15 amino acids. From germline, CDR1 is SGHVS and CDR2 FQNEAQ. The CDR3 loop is CASSRDGSSTDTQYL. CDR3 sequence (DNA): TGTGCCAGCAGCCGAGACGGCTCTAGCACAGATACGCAGTATTTA.

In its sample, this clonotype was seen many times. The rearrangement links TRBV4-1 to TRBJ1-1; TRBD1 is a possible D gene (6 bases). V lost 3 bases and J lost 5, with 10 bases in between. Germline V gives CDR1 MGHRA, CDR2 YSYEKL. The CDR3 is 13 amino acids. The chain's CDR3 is CASSQLTGTEAFF. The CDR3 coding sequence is TGCGCCAGCAGCCAGTTAACAGGGACTGAAGCTTTCTTT.

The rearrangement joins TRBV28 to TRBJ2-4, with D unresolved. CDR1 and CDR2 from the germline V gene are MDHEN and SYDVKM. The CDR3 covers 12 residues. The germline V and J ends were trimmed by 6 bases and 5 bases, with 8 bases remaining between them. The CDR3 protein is CASSPPQNIQYF. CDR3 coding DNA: TGTGCCAGCAGCCCCCCCCAAAACATTCAGTACTTC.

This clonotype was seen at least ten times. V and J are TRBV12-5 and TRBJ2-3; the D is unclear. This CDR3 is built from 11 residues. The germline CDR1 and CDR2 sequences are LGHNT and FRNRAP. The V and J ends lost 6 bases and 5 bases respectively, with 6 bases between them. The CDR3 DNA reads TGTGCTAGTGGGTGGGGAGATACGCAGTATTTT. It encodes CASGWGDTQYF.

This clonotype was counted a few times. The CDR3 region has the DNA TGCGCCAGCAGCTTGGGAGGGACAGGAGGGACCGGGGAGCTGTTTTTT. The encoded protein is CASSLGGTGGTGELFF. This rearrangement joins TRBV5-1 to TRBJ2-2; 8 bases align to TRBD1. This CDR3 is built from 16 residues. The germline gives CDR1 SGHRS, CDR2 YFSETQ. The ends lost 0 bases at V and 5 bases at J; junction bases unmatched: 6.

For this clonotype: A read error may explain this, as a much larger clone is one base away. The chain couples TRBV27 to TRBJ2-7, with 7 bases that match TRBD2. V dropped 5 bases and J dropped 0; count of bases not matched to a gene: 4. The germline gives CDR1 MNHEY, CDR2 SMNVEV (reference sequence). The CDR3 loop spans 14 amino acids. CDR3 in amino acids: CASSSGTTSYEQYF. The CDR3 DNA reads TGTGCCAGCAGTAGCGGGACCACCTCCTACGAGCAGTACTTC.

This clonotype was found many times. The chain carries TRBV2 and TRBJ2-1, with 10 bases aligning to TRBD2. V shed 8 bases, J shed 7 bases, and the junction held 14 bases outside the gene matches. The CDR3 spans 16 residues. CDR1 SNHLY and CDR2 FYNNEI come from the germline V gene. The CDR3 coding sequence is TGTGCCAGCCGAAGGGGCGCCAGCGGGGGGGGGAATGAGCAGTTCTTC. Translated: CASRRGASGGGNEQFF.

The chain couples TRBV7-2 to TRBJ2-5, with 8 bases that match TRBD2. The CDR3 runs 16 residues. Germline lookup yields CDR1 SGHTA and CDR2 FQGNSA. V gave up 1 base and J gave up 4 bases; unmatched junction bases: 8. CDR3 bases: TGTGCCAGCAGCTTAGTGGCGGCGGGGGGAAGAGAGACCCAGTACTTC. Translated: CASSLVAAGGRETQYF.

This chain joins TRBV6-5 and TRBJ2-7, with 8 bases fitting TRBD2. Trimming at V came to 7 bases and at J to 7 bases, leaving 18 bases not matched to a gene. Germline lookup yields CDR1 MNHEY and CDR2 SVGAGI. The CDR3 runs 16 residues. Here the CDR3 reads CASKVGRTGGSGEQYF. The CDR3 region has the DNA TGTGCCAGCAAGGTTGGGCGGACGGGAGGGTCTGGGGAGCAGTACTTC.

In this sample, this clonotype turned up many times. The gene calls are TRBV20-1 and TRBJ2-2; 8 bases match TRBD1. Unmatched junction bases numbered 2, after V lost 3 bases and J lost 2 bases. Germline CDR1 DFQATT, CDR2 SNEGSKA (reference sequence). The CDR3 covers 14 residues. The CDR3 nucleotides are TGCAGTGCTAGTGACAGGGGAAACACCGGGGAGCTGTTTTTT. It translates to CSASDRGNTGELFF.

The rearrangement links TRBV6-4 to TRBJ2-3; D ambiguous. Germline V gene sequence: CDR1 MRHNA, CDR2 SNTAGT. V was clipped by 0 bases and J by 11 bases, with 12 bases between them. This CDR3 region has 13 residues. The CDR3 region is CASSDSLGTRQYF. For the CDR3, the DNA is TGTGCCAGCAGTGACTCGCTCGGAACAAGGCAGTATTTT.

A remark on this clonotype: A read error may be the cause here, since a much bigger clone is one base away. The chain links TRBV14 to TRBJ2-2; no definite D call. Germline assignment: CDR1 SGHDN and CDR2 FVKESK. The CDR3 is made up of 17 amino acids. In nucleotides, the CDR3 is TGTGCCAGCGGCCAAAGCCCACTCGGTATTTCGGCCGGGGAGCTGTTTTTT. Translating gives CASGQSPLGISAGELFF. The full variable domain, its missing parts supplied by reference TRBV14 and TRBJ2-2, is EAGVTQFPSHSVIEKGQTVTLRCDPISGHDNLYWYRRVMGKEIKFLLHFVKESKQDESGMPNNRFLAERTGGTYSTLKVQPAELEDSGVYFCASGQSPLGISAGELFFGEGSRLTVL.

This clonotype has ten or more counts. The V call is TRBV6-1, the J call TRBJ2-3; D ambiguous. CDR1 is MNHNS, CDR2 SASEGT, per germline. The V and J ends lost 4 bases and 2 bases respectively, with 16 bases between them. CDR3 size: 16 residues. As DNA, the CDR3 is TGTGCCAGCAGTGGGACGGACCGCCTTAACACAGATACGCAGTATTTT. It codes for CASSGTDRLNTDTQYF.

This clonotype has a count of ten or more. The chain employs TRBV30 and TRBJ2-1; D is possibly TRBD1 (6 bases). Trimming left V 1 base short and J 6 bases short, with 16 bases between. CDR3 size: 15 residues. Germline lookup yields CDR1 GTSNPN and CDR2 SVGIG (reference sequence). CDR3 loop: CAWSGRGSKVNEQFF. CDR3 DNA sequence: TGTGCCTGGAGTGGCAGGGGTTCTAAGGTCAATGAGCAGTTCTTC.

The CDR3 DNA reads as TGTGCCAGCAGCGGAATGGAGAACACCGGGGAGCTGTTTTTT. This encodes CASSGMENTGELFF. The chain links TRBV9 to TRBJ2-2, with D uncertain. Trimming cost V 3 bases and J 1 base, with 7 bases left between them. The CDR3 is 14 amino acids. The V gene's germline CDR1 is SGDLS and CDR2 YYNGEE.

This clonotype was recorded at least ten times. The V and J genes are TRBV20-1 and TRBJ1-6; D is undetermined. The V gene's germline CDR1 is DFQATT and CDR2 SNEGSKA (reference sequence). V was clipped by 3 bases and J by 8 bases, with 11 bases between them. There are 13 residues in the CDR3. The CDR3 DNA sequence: TGCAGTGCTAGTGGGAGGGTGCATTCACCCCTCCACTTT. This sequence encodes CSASGRVHSPLHF.

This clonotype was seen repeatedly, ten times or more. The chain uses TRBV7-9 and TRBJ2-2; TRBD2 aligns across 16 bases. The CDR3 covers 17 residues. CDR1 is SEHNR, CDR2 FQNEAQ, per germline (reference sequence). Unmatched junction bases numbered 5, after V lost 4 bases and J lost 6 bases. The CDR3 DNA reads TGTGCCAGCAGCTCGGGACTAGCGGGAGGGCCAGCCGGGGAGCTGTTTTTT. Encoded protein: CASSSGLAGGPAGELFF.

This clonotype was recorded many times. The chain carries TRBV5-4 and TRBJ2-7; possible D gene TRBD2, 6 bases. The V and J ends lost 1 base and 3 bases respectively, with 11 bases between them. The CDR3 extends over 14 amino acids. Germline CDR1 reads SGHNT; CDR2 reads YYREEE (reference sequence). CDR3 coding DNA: TGTGCCAGCAGCTTGCAAGGCGGGGTCTACGAGCAGTACTTC. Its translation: CASSLQGGVYEQYF.

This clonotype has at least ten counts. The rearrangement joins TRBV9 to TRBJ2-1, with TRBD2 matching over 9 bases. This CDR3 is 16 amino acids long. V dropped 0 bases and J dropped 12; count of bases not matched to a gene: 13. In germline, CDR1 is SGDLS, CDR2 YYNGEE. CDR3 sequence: CASSVVPTSGSQGQFF. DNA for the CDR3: TGTGCCAGCAGCGTAGTTCCCACTAGCGGGTCACAAGGGCAGTTCTTC.